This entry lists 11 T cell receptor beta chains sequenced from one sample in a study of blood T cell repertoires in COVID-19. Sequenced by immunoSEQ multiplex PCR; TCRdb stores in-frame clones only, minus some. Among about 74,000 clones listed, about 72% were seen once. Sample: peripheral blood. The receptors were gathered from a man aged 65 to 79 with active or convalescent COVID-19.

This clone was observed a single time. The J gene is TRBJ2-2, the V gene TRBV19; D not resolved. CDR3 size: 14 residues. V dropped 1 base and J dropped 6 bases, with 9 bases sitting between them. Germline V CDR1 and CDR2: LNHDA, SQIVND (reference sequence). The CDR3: CASSIVQAPGELFF. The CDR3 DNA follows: TGTGCCAGTAGTATAGTCCAGGCCCCCGGGGAGCTGTTTTTT.

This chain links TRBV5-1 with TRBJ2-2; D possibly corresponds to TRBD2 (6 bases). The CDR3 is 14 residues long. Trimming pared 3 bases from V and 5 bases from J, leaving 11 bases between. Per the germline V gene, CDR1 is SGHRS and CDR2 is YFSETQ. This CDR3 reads CASSSLGGTGELFF. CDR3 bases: TGCGCCAGCAGCTCGTTGGGGGGAACCGGGGAGCTGTTTTTT.

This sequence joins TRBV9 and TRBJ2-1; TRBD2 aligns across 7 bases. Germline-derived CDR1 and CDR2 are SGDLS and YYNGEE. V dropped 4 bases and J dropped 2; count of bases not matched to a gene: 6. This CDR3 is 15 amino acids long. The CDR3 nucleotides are TGTGCCAGCAGCCTCAACGGGGGGACCTACAATGAGCAGTTCTTC. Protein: CASSLNGGTYNEQFF.

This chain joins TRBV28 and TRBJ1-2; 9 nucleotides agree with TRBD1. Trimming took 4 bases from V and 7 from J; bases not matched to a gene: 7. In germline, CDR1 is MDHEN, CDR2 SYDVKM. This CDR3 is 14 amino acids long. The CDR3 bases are TGTGCCAGCAGTTCCGGGGACAGGGCGTTTGGCTACACCTTC. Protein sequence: CASSSGDRAFGYTF.

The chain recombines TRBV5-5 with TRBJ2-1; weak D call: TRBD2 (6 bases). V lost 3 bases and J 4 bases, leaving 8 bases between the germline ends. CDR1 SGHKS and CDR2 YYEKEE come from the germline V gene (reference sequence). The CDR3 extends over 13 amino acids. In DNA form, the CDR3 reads TGTGCCAGCAGCTCCGGGGGTTACAATGAGCAGTTCTTC. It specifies CASSSGGYNEQFF. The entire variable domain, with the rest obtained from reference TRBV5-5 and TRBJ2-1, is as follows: DAGVTQSPTHLIKTRGQQVTLRCSPISGHKSVSWYQQVLGQGPQFIFQYYEKEERGRGNFPDRFSARQFPNYSSELNVNALLLGDSALYLCASSSGGYNEQFFGPGTRLTVL.

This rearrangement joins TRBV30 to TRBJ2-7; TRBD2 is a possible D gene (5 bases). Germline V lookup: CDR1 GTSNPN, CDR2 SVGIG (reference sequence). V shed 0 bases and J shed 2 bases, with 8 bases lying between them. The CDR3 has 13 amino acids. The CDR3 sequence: CAWSVGAPYEQYF. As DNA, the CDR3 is TGTGCCTGGAGTGTGGGAGCTCCCTACGAGCAGTACTTC.

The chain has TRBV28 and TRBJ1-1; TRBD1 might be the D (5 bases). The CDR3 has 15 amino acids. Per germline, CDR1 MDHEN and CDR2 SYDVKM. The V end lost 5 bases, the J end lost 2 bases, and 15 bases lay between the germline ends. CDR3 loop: CASSIQGLQNTEAFF. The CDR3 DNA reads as TGTGCCAGCAGTATTCAGGGCCTCCAAAACACTGAAGCTTTCTTT.

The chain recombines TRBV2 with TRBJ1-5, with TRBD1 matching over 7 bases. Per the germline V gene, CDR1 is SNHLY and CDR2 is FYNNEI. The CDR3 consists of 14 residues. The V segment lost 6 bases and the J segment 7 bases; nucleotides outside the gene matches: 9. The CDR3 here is CASRPDREIQPQHF. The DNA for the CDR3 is TGTGCCAGCAGACCCGACAGGGAAATCCAGCCCCAGCATTTT.

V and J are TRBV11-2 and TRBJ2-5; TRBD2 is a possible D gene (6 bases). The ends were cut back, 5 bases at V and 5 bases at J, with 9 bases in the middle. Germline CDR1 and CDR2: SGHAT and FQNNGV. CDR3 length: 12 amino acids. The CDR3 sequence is CASSKGTETQYF. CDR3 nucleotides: TGTGCCAGCAGCAAAGGGACTGAGACCCAGTACTTC.

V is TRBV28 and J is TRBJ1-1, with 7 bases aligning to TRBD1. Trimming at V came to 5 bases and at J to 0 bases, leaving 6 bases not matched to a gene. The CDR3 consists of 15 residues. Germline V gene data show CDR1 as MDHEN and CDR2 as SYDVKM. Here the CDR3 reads CASSPHRGVNTEAFF. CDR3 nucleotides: TGTGCCAGCAGTCCGCACAGGGGAGTGAACACTGAAGCTTTCTTT.

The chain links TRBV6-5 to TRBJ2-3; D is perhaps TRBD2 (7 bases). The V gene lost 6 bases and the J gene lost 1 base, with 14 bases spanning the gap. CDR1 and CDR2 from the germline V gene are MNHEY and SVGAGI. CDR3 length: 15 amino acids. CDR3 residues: CASRREGGGTDTQYF. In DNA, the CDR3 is TGTGCCAGCAGGAGGGAGGGGGGCGGCACAGATACGCAGTATTTT.